These T cell receptor beta chains were read from a single sample in a study of control samples from healthy donors and cancer patients. The table came from immunoSEQ multiplex PCR; TCRdb's copy has only in-frame clones and leaves some out. The sample has about 110,000 clones; around 89% are singletons. The sequencing input was PBMCs. The receptors were gathered from a woman in her fifties or sixties with lung cancer. Both conserved end residues are part of each CDR3. The order of the fields is D gene, J gene, V gene, clone size, CDR3 protein, CDR3 DNA. A D gene is named only where the DNA matches it firmly. Only some rows state a clone size, as once, few, many or a class for expanded clones.

- | TRBJ2-3 | TRBV11-2 | - | CASSLVIPDTQYF | TGTGCCAGCAGCCTCGTTATACCAGATACGCAGTATTTT
- | TRBJ2-2 | TRBV11-2 | - | CASSPGTIRTGELFF | TGTGCCAGCAGCCCGGGGACCATTAGGACCGGGGAGCTGTTTTTT
- | TRBJ2-7 | TRBV12-3/TRBV12-4 | once | CASSFAHEQYF | TGTGCCAGCAGTTTTGCCCACGAGCAGTACTTC
TRBD2 | TRBJ2-1 | TRBV30 | - | CAWTSGGSSNEQFF | TGTGCCTGGACGTCGGGAGGTTCCTCCAATGAGCAGTTCTTC
TRBD2 | TRBJ2-7 | TRBV15 | - | CATSRGLGHYEQYF | TGTGCCACCAGCAGGGGACTAGGTCATTACGAGCAGTACTTC
- | TRBJ1-2 | TRBV20-1 | - | CSARDSSGYTF | TGCAGTGCTAGAGATTCCAGTGGCTACACCTTC
- | TRBJ1-1 | TRBV7-8 | - | CASSLEGYVNTEAFF | TGTGCCAGCAGCTTAGAGGGCTACGTGAACACTGAAGCTTTCTTT
TRBD1 | TRBJ1-1 | TRBV18 | - | CASSPGQGSRTEAFF | TGTGCCAGCTCACCGGGACAGGGTTCGAGGACTGAAGCTTTCTTT
- | TRBJ2-1 | TRBV7-2 | - | CASSLVRGNEQFF | TGTGCCAGCAGCTTAGTTAGGGGCAATGAGCAGTTCTTC
- | TRBJ2-7 | TRBV12-3/TRBV12-4 | - | CASSLGQPYEQYF | TGTGCCAGCAGTTTAGGGCAACCCTACGAGCAGTACTTC
- | TRBJ2-5 | TRBV7-6 | - | CASSLGVGAAETQYF | TGTGCCAGCAGCTTAGGGGTAGGGGCAGCTGAGACCCAGTACTTC
- | TRBJ2-2 | TRBV19 | - | CASREGSNTGELFF | TGTGCCAGTAGGGAGGGATCGAACACCGGGGAGCTGTTTTTT
TRBD2 | TRBJ2-5 | TRBV2 | - | CASRATSGGGREETQYF | TGTGCCAGCAGGGCGACTAGCGGGGGGGGGCGTGAAGAGACCCAGTACTTC
- | TRBJ1-2 | TRBV21-1 | - | CASSKDALGAGLNYGYTF | TGTGCCAGCAGCAAAGACGCCTTGGGGGCAGGCCTCAACTATGGCTACACCTTC
- | TRBJ2-5 | TRBV11-3 | few | CASSLSSSWRSTQYF | TGTGCCAGCAGCTTATCTTCTAGCTGGCGGTCGACCCAGTACTTC
TRBD1 | TRBJ1-5 | TRBV12-3/TRBV12-4 | few | CASSKGGEQPQHF | TGTGCCTCCTCGAAAGGGGGCGAGCAGCCCCAGCATTTT
TRBD2 | TRBJ2-7 | TRBV3-1/TRBV3-2 | - | CASSPGLAGLYEQYF | TGTGCCAGCAGCCCCGGACTAGCGGGACTCTACGAGCAGTACTTC
- | TRBJ2-7 | TRBV11-3 | - | CASSLGLWEDPYEQYF | TGTGCCAGCAGCTTAGGGTTGTGGGAGGATCCCTACGAGCAGTACTTC